The 23 T cell receptor beta chains listed next were all sequenced from one sample in a study of blood T cell repertoires in COVID-19. Assay used: immunoSEQ multiplex PCR; TCRdb lists only in-frame clones, some missing. The sample includes roughly 150,000 clones, roughly nine tenths of them seen just once. The specimen sequenced was peripheral blood. The receptors derive from a woman aged 55-70 years with active COVID-19.

This chain links TRBV12-3 or TRBV12-4 with TRBJ1-2; TRBD1 matches at 10 bases. CDR3 length: 13 residues. The trim removed 6 bases at V and 6 bases at J, leaving 4 bases unmatched. CDR3 protein: CASRSGQGHGYTF. DNA for the CDR3: TGTGCCAGCAGGTCGGGACAGGGGCATGGCTACACCTTC.

This clone appeared a single time. V usage is TRBV4-1 and J usage is TRBJ1-5, with D unclear. The CDR3 runs to 16 residues. Per the germline V gene, CDR1 is MGHRA and CDR2 is YSYEKL. Trimming removed 0 bases at V and 3 bases at J, with 12 bases between. CDR3 in amino acids: CASSQDYQALNQPQHF. CDR3 bases: TGCGCCAGCAGCCAAGATTATCAGGCCCTCAATCAGCCCCAGCATTTT.

The chain recombines TRBV2 with TRBJ2-5, with D perhaps matching TRBD2 (5 bases). Trimming removed 3 bases from V and 2 bases from J, with 7 bases in between. This CDR3 comprises 13 residues. From germline, CDR1 is SNHLY and CDR2 FYNNEI. The CDR3 region is CASSEGVQETQYF. In nucleotides, the CDR3 is TGTGCCAGCAGTGAGGGAGTACAAGAGACCCAGTACTTC.

The chain joins TRBV5-6 to TRBJ2-2; D is undetermined. The CDR3 runs 12 residues. V was shortened by 3 bases and J by 6 bases, with 6 bases between the two germline ends. The germline gives CDR1 SGHDT, CDR2 YYEEEE. This CDR3 reads CASSWSSGELFF. CDR3 DNA: TGTGCCAGCAGCTGGAGCTCCGGGGAGCTGTTTTTT.

This clone has a single count. The chain recombines TRBV28 with TRBJ1-1, with 9 bases that match TRBD1. V was clipped by 6 bases and J by 11 bases; unmatched bases: 7. The germline gives CDR1 MDHEN, CDR2 SYDVKM. CDR3 length: 12 residues. This chain's CDR3 is CASSTGQGGAFF. In nucleotides, the CDR3 is TGTGCCAGCAGCACGGGACAGGGTGGTGCTTTCTTT. Drawing the rest from reference TRBV28 and TRBJ1-1, the complete variable domain is DVKVTQSSRYLVKRTGEKVFLECVQDMDHENMFWYRQDPGLGLRLIYFSYDVKMKEKGDIPEGYSVSREKKERFSLILESASTNQTSMYLCASSTGQGGAFFGQGTRLTVV.

This clone was detected only once. The chain carries TRBV6-2 or TRBV6-3 and TRBJ2-1; 16 bases align to TRBD2. V gave up 4 bases and J gave up 9 bases; unmatched junction bases: 12. The length of the CDR3 is 18 residues. CDR1 and CDR2 from the germline V gene are MNHEY and SVGEGT. The CDR3 sequence: CASSSYLSGTSGRGEQFF. The CDR3 DNA reads as TGTGCCAGCAGTTCTTACCTTTCCGGGACTAGCGGGAGGGGTGAGCAGTTCTTC.

The gene calls are TRBV7-2 and TRBJ2-5; no reliable D call. Trimming cost V 1 base and J 0 bases, with 6 bases left between them. The CDR3 covers 14 residues. From germline, CDR1 is SGHTA and CDR2 FQGNSA. CDR3 sequence reads: CASSLGLNQETQYF. The CDR3 coding sequence is TGTGCCAGCAGCTTAGGACTCAACCAAGAGACCCAGTACTTC.

The gene calls are TRBV24-1 and TRBJ2-3; TRBD1 is a possible D gene (8 bases). This CDR3 spans 17 amino acids. CDR1 is KGHDR, CDR2 SFDVKD, per germline. V gave up 2 bases and J gave up 3 bases, with 17 bases separating them. The CDR3 sequence is CATSDSWTGRETDTQYF. In DNA form, the CDR3 reads TGTGCCACCAGTGATTCCTGGACAGGGAGGGAGACAGATACGCAGTATTTT.

The V gene is TRBV7-3, the J gene TRBJ1-1; 7 bases line up with TRBD1. Germline CDR1 SGHTA, CDR2 FQGTGA. This CDR3 contains 13 residues. V gave up 5 bases and J gave up 3 bases; unmatched junction bases: 3. In nucleotides, the CDR3 is TGTGCCAGCAGCGTCGGGACAGACACTGAAGCTTTCTTT. Translating it yields CASSVGTDTEAFF.

The chain links TRBV5-1 to TRBJ2-2; maybe TRBD2 (5 bases). V lost 4 bases and J 3 bases, leaving 16 bases between the germline ends. This CDR3 spans 16 amino acids. The germline CDR1 and CDR2 sequences are SGHRS and YFSETQ. The CDR3 bases are TGCGCCAGCAGCACGCGCCCTTACGGGGACACCGGGGAGCTGTTTTTT. This encodes CASSTRPYGDTGELFF.

The rearrangement links TRBV3-1 (or the pseudogene TRBV3-2) to TRBJ2-3; no clear D gene. V gave up 1 base and J gave up 2 bases, with 16 bases separating them. CDR3 size: 17 residues. CDR1 and CDR2 from the germline V gene are LGHDT and YNNKEL (reference sequence). The CDR3 is CASSQAHQSDFTDTQYF. The CDR3 DNA sequence: TGTGCCAGCAGCCAAGCCCATCAAAGCGACTTCACAGATACGCAGTATTTT.

V gene TRBV3-1 (or the pseudogene TRBV3-2) combines with J gene TRBJ2-5; D not certain. CDR1 and CDR2 (germline): LGHDT, YNNKEL (reference sequence). This CDR3 spans 11 amino acids. Trimming shortened V by 0 bases and J by 8 bases, and 4 bases separated the two germline ends. CDR3 amino acids: CASSQDITQYF. DNA for the CDR3: TGTGCCAGCAGCCAAGATATAACCCAGTACTTC.

This clone was detected only once. The chain has TRBV5-4 and TRBJ2-3; 14 positions match TRBD2. This CDR3 has 16 residues. Per the germline V gene, CDR1 is SGHNT and CDR2 is YYREEE (reference sequence). Germline trimming cut 0 bases from V and 7 bases from J; bases unmatched to any gene: 4. This chain's CDR3 is CASSLVGTSGRNTQYF. The CDR3 region has the DNA TGTGCCAGCAGCTTGGTCGGGACTAGCGGGAGAAATACGCAGTATTTT.

This clone came up once. The V and J genes are TRBV19 and TRBJ2-3, with 11 bases lining up with TRBD2. The CDR3 totals 16 residues. Germline trimming cut 5 bases from V and 6 bases from J; bases unmatched to any gene: 10. Per germline, CDR1 LNHDA and CDR2 SQIVND (reference sequence). The CDR3 nucleotides are TGTGCCAGTAGTTCCCAACTAGCGGGAGATTGGGATACGCAGTATTTT. This codes for CASSSQLAGDWDTQYF. Together with reference TRBV19 and TRBJ2-3, the CDR3 gives the full variable domain: DGGITQSPKYLFRKEGQNVTLSCEQNLNHDAMYWYRQDPGQGLRLIYYSQIVNDFQKGDIAEGYSVSREKKESFPLTVTSAQKNPTAFYLCASSSQLAGDWDTQYFGPGTRLTVL.

This clone was seen a single time. The gene calls are TRBV6-6 and TRBJ1-5; 8 bases are shared with TRBD1. The CDR3 runs to 16 residues. Unmatched junction bases numbered 9, after V lost 6 bases and J lost 2 bases. Germline loops: CDR1 MNHNY, CDR2 SVGAGI (reference sequence). The CDR3 DNA sequence: TGTGCCAGCAGCCGAGGACAGGGACAAGGCAATCAGCCCCAGCATTTT. Its protein product is CASSRGQGQGNQPQHF.

V usage is TRBV18 and J usage is TRBJ2-3; 8 bases align to TRBD2. This CDR3 is built from 14 residues. J was trimmed by 5 bases and V by 3 bases; bases with no gene match: 4. Germline CDR1 and CDR2: KGHSH and LQKENI. CDR3 sequence: CASSPGLAGDTQYF. The CDR3 DNA sequence: TGTGCCAGCTCACCGGGCCTAGCGGGAGATACGCAGTATTTT.

V and J are TRBV5-1 and TRBJ2-7, with 8 bases matching TRBD1. The length of the CDR3 is 15 residues. The trim removed 0 bases at V and 2 bases at J, leaving 4 bases unmatched. The V gene's germline CDR1 is SGHRS and CDR2 YFSETQ. The CDR3 DNA follows: TGCGCCAGCAGCTTGGGGGGACAGGCGGCCTACGAGCAGTACTTC. Its translation is CASSLGGQAAYEQYF.

J is TRBJ2-4 and V is TRBV3-1 (or the pseudogene TRBV3-2), with D hard to call. CDR1 LGHDT and CDR2 YNNKEL come from the germline V gene (reference sequence). The ends were cut back, 0 bases at V and 6 bases at J, with 9 bases in the middle. The CDR3 sequence is 14 residues long. The CDR3 region is CASSQDSVRNIQYF. The CDR3 nucleotides are TGTGCCAGCAGCCAAGATTCTGTGAGAAACATTCAGTACTTC.

The chain links TRBV24-1 to TRBJ2-1, with 10 positions matching TRBD2. This CDR3 has 13 residues. Germline V gene data show CDR1 as KGHDR and CDR2 as SFDVKD. Trimming cost V 8 bases and J 5 bases; bases outside gene matches: 2. The CDR3 coding sequence is TGTGCCACCAAAGCGGGAGGGGACAATGAGCAGTTCTTC. This encodes CATKAGGDNEQFF.

The chain uses TRBV7-2 and TRBJ1-2; possibly TRBD1 for D (6 bases). V lost 2 bases and J 2 bases, leaving 9 bases between the germline ends. The CDR3 has 14 residues. From germline, CDR1 is SGHTA and CDR2 FQGNSA. CDR3: CASSLTGQNYGYTF. The CDR3 DNA reads TGTGCCAGCAGCTTAACAGGACAGAACTATGGCTACACCTTC.

The chain uses TRBV5-5 and TRBJ2-6, with D possibly TRBD1 on 5 matching bases. V was cut by 0 bases and J by 5 bases, with 18 bases left in between. Germline V gives CDR1 SGHKS, CDR2 YYEKEE (reference sequence). This CDR3 is built from 18 residues. The CDR3 DNA is TGTGCCAGCAGCTTGGACCCTGGGCAGGGTCGAAGGGCCAACGTCCTGACTTTC. It codes for CASSLDPGQGRRANVLTF.

The V call is TRBV5-5, the J call TRBJ2-3; 12 positions agree with TRBD2. V shed 0 bases, J shed 2 bases, and the junction held 1 base outside the gene matches. Germline CDR1 reads SGHKS; CDR2 reads YYEKEE (reference sequence). This CDR3 comprises 16 residues. The CDR3 sequence: CASSLGTSGNTDTQYF. Here the CDR3 DNA reads TGTGCCAGCAGCTTGGGGACTAGCGGGAACACAGATACGCAGTATTTT.

This clone was seen a single time. V and J are TRBV11-2 and TRBJ1-4, with 7 bases aligning to TRBD1. Unmatched junction bases numbered 5, after V lost 5 bases and J lost 2 bases. The CDR3 is 15 residues long. CDR1 SGHAT and CDR2 FQNNGV come from the germline V gene. DNA for the CDR3: TGTGCCAGCAGCCCCCGACAGGGTACTAATGAAAAACTGTTTTTT. As protein: CASSPRQGTNEKLFF.